The entry that follows covers one T cell receptor (beta chain) sequence. Patients at the Seattle site were enrolled during active infection and followed longitudinally. These data are taken from a study of blood T cell repertoires in COVID-19. Across the whole study: Acute-phase and convalescent COVID-19 samples originated in the United States, Italy and Spain. Sample material is recorded as cDNA or gDNA derived from T cells, B-cell-depleted T cells, or PBMCs.

How the authors handled the data: The authors estimated nucleated cell counts from reference gene primer amplification. The method was immunoSEQ multiplex PCR; TCRdb's version includes in-frame clones alone and lacks a portion of them. For V, J and clone size, that table is used; D and trimming come from the DNA. Here the sample spans about 370,000 clones, around 90% being singletons. The sequencing sample was made of peripheral blood. This TCR was sampled from a woman under 40 with COVID-19, enrolled during active disease.

The CDR3 DNA is TGTGCCAGTAGTTCCCAGCGGGAGGGCCCCACCGGGGAGCTGTTTTTT. The encoded protein is CASSSQREGPTGELFF. The V and J genes are TRBV19 and TRBJ2-2; the match to TRBD2 covers 10 bases. Germline trimming cut 5 bases from V and 4 bases from J; bases unmatched to any gene: 7. The CDR3 is 16 residues long. Germline values: CDR1 LNHDA, CDR2 SQIVND (reference sequence). The full variable domain, its missing parts supplied by reference TRBV19 and TRBJ2-2, is DGGITQSPKYLFRKEGQNVTLSCEQNLNHDAMYWYRQDPGQGLRLIYYSQIVNDFQKGDIAEGYSVSREKKESFPLTVTSAQKNPTAFYLCASSSQREGPTGELFFGEGSRLTVL.